The T cell receptor (beta chain) described here comes from a study of cytomegalovirus exposure and HLA in healthy donors. The PCR employed 60 Vbeta primers together with 13 Jbeta primers. Clones were sequenced by immunoSEQ multiplex PCR, and TCRdb holds only the in-frame ones, with some missing. The sample has around 120,000 clones, approximately 80% seen once. The source of this sequence is a woman aged 30 to 39 in good health and CMV-seronegative. What was sequenced was PBMCs.

This CDR3 reads CASSIGNQETQYF. CDR3 DNA: TGTGCCAGTAGTATCGGTAACCAAGAGACCCAGTACTTC. The V call is TRBV19, the J call TRBJ2-5, with D unclear. There are 13 residues in the CDR3. The germline CDR1 and CDR2 sequences are LNHDA and SQIVND (reference sequence). V was trimmed by 3 bases and J by 0 bases, leaving 5 bases between them.